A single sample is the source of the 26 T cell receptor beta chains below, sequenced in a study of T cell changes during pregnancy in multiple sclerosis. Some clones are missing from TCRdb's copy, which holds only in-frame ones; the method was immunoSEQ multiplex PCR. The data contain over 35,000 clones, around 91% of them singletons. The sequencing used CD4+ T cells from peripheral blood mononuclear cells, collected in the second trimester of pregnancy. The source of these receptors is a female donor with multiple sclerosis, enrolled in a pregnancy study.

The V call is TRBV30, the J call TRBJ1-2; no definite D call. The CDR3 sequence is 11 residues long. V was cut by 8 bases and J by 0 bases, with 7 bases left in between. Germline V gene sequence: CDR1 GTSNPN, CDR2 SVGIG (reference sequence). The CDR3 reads CALEANYGYTF. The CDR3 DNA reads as TGTGCCCTAGAGGCTAACTATGGCTACACCTTC.

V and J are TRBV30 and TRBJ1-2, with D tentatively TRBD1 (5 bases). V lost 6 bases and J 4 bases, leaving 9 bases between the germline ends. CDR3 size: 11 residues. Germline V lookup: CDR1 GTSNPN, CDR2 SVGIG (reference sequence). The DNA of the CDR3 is TGTGCCTGTTCGGGACTCTATGGCTACACCTTC. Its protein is CACSGLYGYTF.

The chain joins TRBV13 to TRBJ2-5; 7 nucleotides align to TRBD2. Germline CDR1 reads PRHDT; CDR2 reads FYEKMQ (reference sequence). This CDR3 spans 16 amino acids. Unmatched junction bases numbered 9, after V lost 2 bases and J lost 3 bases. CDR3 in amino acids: CASSLFGLAVEETQYF. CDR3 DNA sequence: TGTGCCAGCAGCTTATTTGGCCTAGCGGTCGAAGAGACCCAGTACTTC.

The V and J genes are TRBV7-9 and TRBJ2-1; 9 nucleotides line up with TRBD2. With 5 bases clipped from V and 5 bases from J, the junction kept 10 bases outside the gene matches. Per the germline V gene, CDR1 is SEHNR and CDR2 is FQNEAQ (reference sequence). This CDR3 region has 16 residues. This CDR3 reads CASSPSLAGKNNEQFF. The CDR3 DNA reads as TGTGCCAGCAGCCCCTCCCTAGCGGGAAAAAACAATGAGCAGTTCTTC. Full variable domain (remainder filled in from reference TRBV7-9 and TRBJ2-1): DTGVSQNPRHKITKRGQNVTFRCDPISEHNRLYWYRQTLGQGPEFLTYFQNEAQLEKSRLLSDRFSAERPKGSFSTLEIQRTEQGDSAMYLCASSPSLAGKNNEQFFGPGTRLTVL.

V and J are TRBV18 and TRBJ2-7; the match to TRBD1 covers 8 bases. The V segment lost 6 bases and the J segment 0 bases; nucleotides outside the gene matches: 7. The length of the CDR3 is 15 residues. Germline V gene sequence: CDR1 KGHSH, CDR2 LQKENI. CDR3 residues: CASSPIGQGSYEQYF. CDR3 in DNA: TGTGCCAGCTCGCCAATCGGACAGGGCTCCTACGAGCAGTACTTC.

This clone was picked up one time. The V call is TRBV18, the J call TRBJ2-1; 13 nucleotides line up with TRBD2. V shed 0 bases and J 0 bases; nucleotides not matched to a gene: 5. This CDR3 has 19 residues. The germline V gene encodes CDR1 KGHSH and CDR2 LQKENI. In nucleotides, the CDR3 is TGTGCCAGCTCACCACCGACGACTAGCGGGAGGACCTCCTACAATGAGCAGTTCTTC. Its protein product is CASSPPTTSGRTSYNEQFF.

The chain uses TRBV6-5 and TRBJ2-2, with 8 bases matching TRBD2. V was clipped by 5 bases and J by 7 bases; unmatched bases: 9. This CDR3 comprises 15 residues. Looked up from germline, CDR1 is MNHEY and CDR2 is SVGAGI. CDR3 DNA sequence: TGTGCCAGCAGTCGGACTAGCTGGCGGAACGGGGAGCTGTTTTTT. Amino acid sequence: CASSRTSWRNGELFF.

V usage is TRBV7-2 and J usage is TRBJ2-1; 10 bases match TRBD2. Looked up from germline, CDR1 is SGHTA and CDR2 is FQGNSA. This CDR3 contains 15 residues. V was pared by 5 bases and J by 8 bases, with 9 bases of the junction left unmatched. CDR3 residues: CASSPASGRSHEQFF. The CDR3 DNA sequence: TGTGCCAGCAGCCCAGCTAGCGGGAGATCCCATGAGCAGTTCTTC.

The DNA of the CDR3 is TGTGCCAGTAATCTGAACACCGGGGAGCTGTTTTTT. Its translation: CASNLNTGELFF. The chain employs TRBV19 and TRBJ2-2; D is uncertain. This CDR3 has 12 amino acids. CDR1 is LNHDA, CDR2 SQIVND, per germline (reference sequence). With 7 bases removed from V and 1 base from J, the gap between germline ends came to 4 bases. The variable domain in full, with the rest retrieved from reference TRBV19 and TRBJ2-2, is DGGITQSPKYLFRKEGQNVTLSCEQNLNHDAMYWYRQDPGQGLRLIYYSQIVNDFQKGDIAEGYSVSREKKESFPLTVTSAQKNPTAFYLCASNLNTGELFFGEGSRLTVL.

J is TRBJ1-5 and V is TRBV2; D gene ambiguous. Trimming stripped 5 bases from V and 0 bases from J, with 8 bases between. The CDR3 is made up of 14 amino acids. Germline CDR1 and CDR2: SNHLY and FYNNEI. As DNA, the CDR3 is TGTGCCAGCAGTCCAGGTCATAGCAATCAGCCCCAGCATTTT. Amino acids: CASSPGHSNQPQHF.

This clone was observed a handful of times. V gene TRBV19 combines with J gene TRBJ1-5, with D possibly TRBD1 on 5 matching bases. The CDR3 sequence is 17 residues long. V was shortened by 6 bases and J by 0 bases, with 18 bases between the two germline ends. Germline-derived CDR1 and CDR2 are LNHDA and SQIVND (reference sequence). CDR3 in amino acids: CASSTTANAYSNQPQHF. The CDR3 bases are TGTGCCAGTAGCACGACAGCGAATGCTTATAGCAATCAGCCCCAGCATTTT.

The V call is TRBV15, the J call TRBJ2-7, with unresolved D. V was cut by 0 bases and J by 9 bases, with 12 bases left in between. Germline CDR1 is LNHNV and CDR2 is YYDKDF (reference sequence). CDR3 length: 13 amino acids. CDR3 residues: CATSRDPSTRQYF. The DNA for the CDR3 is TGTGCCACCAGCAGAGATCCATCTACGAGGCAGTACTTC.

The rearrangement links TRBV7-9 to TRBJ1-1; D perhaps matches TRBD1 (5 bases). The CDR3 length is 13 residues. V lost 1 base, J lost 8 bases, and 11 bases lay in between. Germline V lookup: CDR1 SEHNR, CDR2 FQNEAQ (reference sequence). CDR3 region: CASSLGGGEEAFF. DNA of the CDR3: TGTGCCAGCAGCTTAGGGGGCGGGGAGGAAGCTTTCTTT.

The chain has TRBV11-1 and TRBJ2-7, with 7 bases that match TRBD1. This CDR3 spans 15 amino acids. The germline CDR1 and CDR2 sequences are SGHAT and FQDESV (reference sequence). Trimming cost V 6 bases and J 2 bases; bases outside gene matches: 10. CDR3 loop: CASRKRTGAPYEQYF. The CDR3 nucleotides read TGTGCCAGCAGAAAAAGGACAGGTGCTCCCTACGAGCAGTACTTC.

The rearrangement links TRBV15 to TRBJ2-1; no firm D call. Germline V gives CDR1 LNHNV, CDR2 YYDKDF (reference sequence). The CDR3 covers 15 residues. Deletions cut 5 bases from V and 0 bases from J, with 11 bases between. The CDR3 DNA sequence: TGTGCCACCAGCCCCCAAGAGAGCTCCTACAATGAGCAGTTCTTC. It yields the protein CATSPQESSYNEQFF.

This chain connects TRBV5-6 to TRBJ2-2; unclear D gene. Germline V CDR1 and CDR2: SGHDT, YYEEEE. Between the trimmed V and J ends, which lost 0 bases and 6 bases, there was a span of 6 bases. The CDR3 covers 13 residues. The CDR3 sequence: CASSLAGPGELFF. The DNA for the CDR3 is TGTGCCAGCAGCTTGGCCGGTCCCGGGGAGCTGTTTTTT.

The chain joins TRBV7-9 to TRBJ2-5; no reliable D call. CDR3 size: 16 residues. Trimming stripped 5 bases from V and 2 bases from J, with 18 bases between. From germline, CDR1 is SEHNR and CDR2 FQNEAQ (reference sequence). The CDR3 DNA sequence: TGTGCCAGCAGCCCACCCCCTAGTACGCGGCAAGAGACCCAGTACTTC. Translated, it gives CASSPPPSTRQETQYF. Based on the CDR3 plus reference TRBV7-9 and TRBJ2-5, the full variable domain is DTGVSQNPRHKITKRGQNVTFRCDPISEHNRLYWYRQTLGQGPEFLTYFQNEAQLEKSRLLSDRFSAERPKGSFSTLEIQRTEQGDSAMYLCASSPPPSTRQETQYFGPGTRLLVL.

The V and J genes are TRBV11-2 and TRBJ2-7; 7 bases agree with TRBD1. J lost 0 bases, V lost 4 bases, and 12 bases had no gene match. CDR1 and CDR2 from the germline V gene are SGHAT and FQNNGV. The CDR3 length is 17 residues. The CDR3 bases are TGTGCCAGCAGCTCTAGCAAACAGGGGCCGAGCTCCTACGAGCAGTACTTC. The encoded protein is CASSSSKQGPSSYEQYF. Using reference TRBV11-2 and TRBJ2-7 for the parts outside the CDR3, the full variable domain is EAGVAQSPRYKIIEKRQSVAFWCNPISGHATLYWYQQILGQGPKLLIQFQNNGVVDDSQLPKDRFSAERLKGVDSTLKIQPAKLEDSAVYLCASSSSKQGPSSYEQYFGPGTRLTVT.

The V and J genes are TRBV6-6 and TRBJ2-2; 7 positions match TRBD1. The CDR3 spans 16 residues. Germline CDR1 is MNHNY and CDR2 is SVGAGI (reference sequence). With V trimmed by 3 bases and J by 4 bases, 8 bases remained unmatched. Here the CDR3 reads CASSYLGQQFTGELFF. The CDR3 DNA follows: TGTGCCAGCAGTTATTTGGGACAGCAATTCACCGGGGAGCTGTTTTTT.

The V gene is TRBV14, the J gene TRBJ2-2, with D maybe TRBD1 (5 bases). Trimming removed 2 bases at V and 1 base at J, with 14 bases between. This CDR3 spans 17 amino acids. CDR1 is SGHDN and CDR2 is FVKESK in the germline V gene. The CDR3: CASSQIVWGQNTGELFF. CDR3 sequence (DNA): TGTGCCAGCAGCCAAATCGTCTGGGGCCAGAACACCGGGGAGCTGTTTTTT.

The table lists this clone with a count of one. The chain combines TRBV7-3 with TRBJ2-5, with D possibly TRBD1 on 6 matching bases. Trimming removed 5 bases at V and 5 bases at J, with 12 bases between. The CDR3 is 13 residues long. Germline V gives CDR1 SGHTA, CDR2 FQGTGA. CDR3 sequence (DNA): TGTGCCAGCAGCAGATCAGGGGAGGAGACCCAGTACTTC. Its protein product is CASSRSGEETQYF.

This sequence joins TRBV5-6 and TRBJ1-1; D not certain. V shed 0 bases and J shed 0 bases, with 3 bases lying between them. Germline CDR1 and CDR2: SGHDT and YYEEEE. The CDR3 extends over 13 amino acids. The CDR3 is CASSLDLNTEAFF. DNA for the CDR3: TGTGCCAGCAGCTTGGACTTGAACACTGAAGCTTTCTTT.

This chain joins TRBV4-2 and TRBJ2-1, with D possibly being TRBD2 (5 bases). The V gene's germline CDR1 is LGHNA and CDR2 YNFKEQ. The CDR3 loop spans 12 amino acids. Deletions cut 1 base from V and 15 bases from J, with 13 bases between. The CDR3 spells CASSQGLRGPFF. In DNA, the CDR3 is TGTGCCAGCAGCCAAGGACTTCGAGGGCCGTTCTTC.

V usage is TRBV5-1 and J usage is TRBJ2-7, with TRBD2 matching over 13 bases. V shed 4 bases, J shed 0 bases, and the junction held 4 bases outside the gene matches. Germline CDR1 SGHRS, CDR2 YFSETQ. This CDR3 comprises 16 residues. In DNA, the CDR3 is TGCGCCAGCAGCCCCGGACTAGCGGGAGTCTCCTACGAGCAGTACTTC. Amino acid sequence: CASSPGLAGVSYEQYF.

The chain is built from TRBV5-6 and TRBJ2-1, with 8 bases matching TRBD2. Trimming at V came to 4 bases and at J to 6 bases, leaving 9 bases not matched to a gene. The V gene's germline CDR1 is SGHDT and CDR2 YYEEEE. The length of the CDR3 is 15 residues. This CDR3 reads CASSRTGLGGNEQFF. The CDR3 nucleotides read TGTGCCAGCAGCAGAACGGGACTAGGGGGCAATGAGCAGTTCTTC.

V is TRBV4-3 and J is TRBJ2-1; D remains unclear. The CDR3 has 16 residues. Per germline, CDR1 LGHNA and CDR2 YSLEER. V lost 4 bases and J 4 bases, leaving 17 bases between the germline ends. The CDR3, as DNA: TGCGCCAGCAGCCTCTTCCCCGGAGATTCTTACAATGAGCAGTTCTTC. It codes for CASSLFPGDSYNEQFF.